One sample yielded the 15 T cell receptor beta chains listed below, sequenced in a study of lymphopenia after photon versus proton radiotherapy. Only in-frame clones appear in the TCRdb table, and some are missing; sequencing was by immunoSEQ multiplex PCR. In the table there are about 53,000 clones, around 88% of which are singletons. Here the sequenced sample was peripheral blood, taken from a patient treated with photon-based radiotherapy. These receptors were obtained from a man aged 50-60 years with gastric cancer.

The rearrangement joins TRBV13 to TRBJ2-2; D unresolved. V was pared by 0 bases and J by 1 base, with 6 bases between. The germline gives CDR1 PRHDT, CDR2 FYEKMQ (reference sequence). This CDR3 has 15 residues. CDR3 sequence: CASSLGPMNTGELFF. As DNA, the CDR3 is TGTGCCAGCAGCTTAGGCCCGATGAACACCGGGGAGCTGTTTTTT. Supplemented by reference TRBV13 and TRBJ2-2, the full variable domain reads AAGVIQSPRHLIKEKRETATLKCYPIPRHDTVYWYQQGPGQDPQFLISFYEKMQSDKGSIPDRFSAQQFSDYHSELNMSSLELGDSALYFCASSLGPMNTGELFFGEGSRLTVL.

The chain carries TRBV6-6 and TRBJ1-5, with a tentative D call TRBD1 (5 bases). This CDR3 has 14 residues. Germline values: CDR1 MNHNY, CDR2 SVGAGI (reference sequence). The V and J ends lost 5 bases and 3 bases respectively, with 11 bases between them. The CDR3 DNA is TGTGCCAGCAGTGACAGATTTGACAATCAGCCCCAGCATTTT. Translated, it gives CASSDRFDNQPQHF.

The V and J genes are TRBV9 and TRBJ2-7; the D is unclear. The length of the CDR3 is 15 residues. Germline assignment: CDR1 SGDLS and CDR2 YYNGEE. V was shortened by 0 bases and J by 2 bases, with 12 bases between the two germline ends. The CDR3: CASSVESDLAYEQYF. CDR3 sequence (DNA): TGTGCCAGCAGCGTAGAGTCGGATCTCGCCTACGAGCAGTACTTC.

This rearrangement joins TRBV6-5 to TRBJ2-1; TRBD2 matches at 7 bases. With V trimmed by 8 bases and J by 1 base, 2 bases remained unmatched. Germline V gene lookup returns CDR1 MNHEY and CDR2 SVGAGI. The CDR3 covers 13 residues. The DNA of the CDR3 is TGTGCCAGCGGCGGGAGTTCCTACAATGAGCAGTTCTTC. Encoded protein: CASGGSSYNEQFF.

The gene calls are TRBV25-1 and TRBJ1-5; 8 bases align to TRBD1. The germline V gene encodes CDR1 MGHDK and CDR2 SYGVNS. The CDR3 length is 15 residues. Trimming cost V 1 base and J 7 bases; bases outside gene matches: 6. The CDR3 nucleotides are TGTGCCAGCAGTGAATCTGGGACAGGCCGGCAGCCCCAGCATTTT. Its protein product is CASSESGTGRQPQHF.

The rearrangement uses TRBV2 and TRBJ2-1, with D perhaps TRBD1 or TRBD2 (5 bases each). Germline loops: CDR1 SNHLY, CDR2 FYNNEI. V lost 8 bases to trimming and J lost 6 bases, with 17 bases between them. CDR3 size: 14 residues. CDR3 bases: TGTGCCAGCGGCATCCTCCGGGACCCCAATGAGCAGTTCTTC. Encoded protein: CASGILRDPNEQFF.

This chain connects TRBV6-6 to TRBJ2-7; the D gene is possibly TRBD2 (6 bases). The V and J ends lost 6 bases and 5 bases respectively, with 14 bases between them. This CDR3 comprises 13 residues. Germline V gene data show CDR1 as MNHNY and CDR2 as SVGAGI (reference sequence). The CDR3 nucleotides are TGTGCCAGCAGGATCGGGGGAATGGACGAGCAGTACTTC. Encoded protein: CASRIGGMDEQYF.

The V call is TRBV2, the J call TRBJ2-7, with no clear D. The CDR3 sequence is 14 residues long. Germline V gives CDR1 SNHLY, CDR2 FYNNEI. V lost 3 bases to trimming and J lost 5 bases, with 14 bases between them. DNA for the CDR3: TGTGCCAGCAGTGATCGAGGTTATGGGGACGAGCAGTACTTC. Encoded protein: CASSDRGYGDEQYF.

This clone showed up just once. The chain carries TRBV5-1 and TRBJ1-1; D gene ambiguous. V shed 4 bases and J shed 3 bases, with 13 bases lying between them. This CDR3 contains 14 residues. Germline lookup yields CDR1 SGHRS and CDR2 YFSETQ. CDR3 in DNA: TGCGCCAGCAGCAAGGTCGTGCGGGACACTGAAGCTTTCTTT. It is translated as CASSKVVRDTEAFF.

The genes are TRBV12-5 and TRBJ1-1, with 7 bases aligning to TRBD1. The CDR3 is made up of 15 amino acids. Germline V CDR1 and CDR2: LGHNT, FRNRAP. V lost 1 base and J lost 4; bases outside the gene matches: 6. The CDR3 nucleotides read TGTGCTAGTGGTTTGGAAAGGGGGCCTACCACTGAAGCTTTCTTT. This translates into CASGLERGPTTEAFF.

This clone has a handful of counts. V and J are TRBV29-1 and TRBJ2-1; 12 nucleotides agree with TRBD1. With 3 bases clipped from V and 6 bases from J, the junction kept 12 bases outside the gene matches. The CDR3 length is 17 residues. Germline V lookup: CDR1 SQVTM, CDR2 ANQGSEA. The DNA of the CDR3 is TGCAGCGTTGAGAAGGGTTGGGGACAGGGGGCGGTCAATGAGCAGTTCTTC. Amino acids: CSVEKGWGQGAVNEQFF.

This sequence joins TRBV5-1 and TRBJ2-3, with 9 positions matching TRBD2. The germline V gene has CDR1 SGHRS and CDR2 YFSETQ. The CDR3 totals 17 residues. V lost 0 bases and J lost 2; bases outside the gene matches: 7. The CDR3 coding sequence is TGCGCCAGCAGCTTGGTTGCAGCGGGAGGACCCACAGATACGCAGTATTTT. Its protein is CASSLVAAGGPTDTQYF.

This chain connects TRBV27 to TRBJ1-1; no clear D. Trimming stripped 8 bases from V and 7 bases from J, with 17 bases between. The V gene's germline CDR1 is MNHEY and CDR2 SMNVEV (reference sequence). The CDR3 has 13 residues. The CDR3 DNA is TGTGCCAGCGCATCTCTTACTGCCCTTGAAGCTTTCTTT. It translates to CASASLTALEAFF.

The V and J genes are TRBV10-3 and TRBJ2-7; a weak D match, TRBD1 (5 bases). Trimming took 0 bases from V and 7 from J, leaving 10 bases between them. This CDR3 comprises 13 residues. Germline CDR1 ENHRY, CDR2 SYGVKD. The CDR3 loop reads CAISESNKGEQYF. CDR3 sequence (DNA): TGTGCCATCAGTGAGTCGAATAAGGGGGAGCAGTACTTC.

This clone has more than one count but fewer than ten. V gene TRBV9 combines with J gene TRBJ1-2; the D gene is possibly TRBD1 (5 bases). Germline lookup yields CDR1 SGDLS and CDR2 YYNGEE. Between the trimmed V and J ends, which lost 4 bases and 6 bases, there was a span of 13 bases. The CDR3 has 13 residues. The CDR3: CASSRAGTDGYTF. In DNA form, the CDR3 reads TGTGCCAGCAGCCGAGCCGGGACGGATGGCTACACCTTC.